This TCR beta chain was recovered during a study of beta chain features in type 1 diabetes. Isolated RNA was reverse transcribed in full, so expressed TCRB transcripts were sequenced. The data were produced by immunoSEQ multiplex PCR, yet TCRdb's version contains in-frame clones alone and is incomplete. The repertoire holds 150,000 or so clones, with about 8.7% as singletons. V lost 4 bases and J lost 4, with 13 bases in between. This CDR3 region has 14 residues. Germline CDR1 reads SGHAT; CDR2 reads FQNNGV. The TCR was taken from a man aged 18 to 30 in good health. The sequenced sample was central memory CD4+ T cells from blood. This chain joins TRBV11-2 and TRBJ1-1; tentative D call: TRBD1 (6 bases). The CDR3 loop is CASSSLQGTTEAFF. The CDR3 DNA is TGTGCCAGCAGCTCACTTCAGGGGACCACTGAAGCTTTCTTT. Filled out from reference TRBV11-2 and TRBJ1-1, the complete variable domain reads EAGVAQSPRYKIIEKRQSVAFWCNPISGHATLYWYQQILGQGPKLLIQFQNNGVVDDSQLPKDRFSAERLKGVDSTLKIQPAKLEDSAVYLCASSSLQGTTEAFFGQGTRLTVV.